The next 10 T cell receptor beta chains were all read from a single sample in a study of OX40 agonist ivuxolimab in advanced cancers. Sequenced by immunoSEQ multiplex PCR; TCRdb stores in-frame clones only, minus some. Of about 15,000 clones in the sample, about 75% were seen once. The starting material was CD4+ or CD8+ T cells sorted from blood, obtained in a trial of the OX40 agonist ivuxolimab. The receptors were sampled from an adult with an advanced solid tumor such as melanoma, head and neck, liver or kidney cancer.

The chain recombines TRBV19 with TRBJ2-2; maybe TRBD1 (5 bases). The ends were cut back, 7 bases at V and 3 bases at J, with 12 bases in the middle. Germline V CDR1 and CDR2: LNHDA, SQIVND (reference sequence). The length of the CDR3 is 14 residues. The CDR3 sequence: CASNWGIHTGELFF. The CDR3 region has the DNA TGTGCCAGTAACTGGGGCATCCACACCGGGGAGCTGTTTTTT.

J is TRBJ1-2 and V is TRBV28; D uncertain. From germline, CDR1 is MDHEN and CDR2 SYDVKM. This CDR3 spans 13 amino acids. Trimming shortened V by 4 bases and J by 5 bases, and 11 bases separated the two germline ends. The CDR3 nucleotides are TGTGCCAGCAGTTGGCTGACAAGTTATGGCTACACCTTC. This gives the protein CASSWLTSYGYTF.

This sequence joins TRBV5-1 and TRBJ2-1, with TRBD2 identical over 8 bases. Germline loops: CDR1 SGHRS, CDR2 YFSETQ. This CDR3 spans 15 amino acids. V gave up 2 bases and J gave up 5 bases; unmatched junction bases: 6. In nucleotides, the CDR3 is TGCGCCAGCAGCTTCCGCGGGCGGGAGGACAATGAGCAGTTCTTC. Translated: CASSFRGREDNEQFF. Full variable domain (remainder filled in from reference TRBV5-1 and TRBJ2-1): KAGVTQTPRYLIKTRGQQVTLSCSPISGHRSVSWYQQTPGQGLQFLFEYFSETQRNKGNFPGRFSGRQFSNSRSEMNVSTLELGDSALYLCASSFRGREDNEQFFGPGTRLTVL.

Points on this clone: In this CDR3 the conserved last residue, phenylalanine or tryptophan, is missing, so a read error is likely. This sequence joins TRBV7-9 and TRBJ1-1, with 12 positions matching TRBD1. The germline V gene encodes CDR1 SEHNR and CDR2 FQNEAQ (reference sequence). J lost 6 bases, V lost 0 bases, and 8 bases had no gene match. This CDR3 region has 17 residues. Here the CDR3 reads CASSLASGTGGLPEAFL. The CDR3 DNA is TGTGCCAGCAGCTTAGCCTCCGGGACAGGGGGCCTTCCTGAAGCTTTCCTT.

This rearrangement joins TRBV4-2 to TRBJ2-5, with 8 bases that match TRBD2. CDR1 is LGHNA and CDR2 is YNFKEQ in the germline V gene. The CDR3 length is 15 residues. Unmatched junction bases numbered 2, after V lost 2 bases and J lost 0 bases. The CDR3 is CASSQKAGDQETQYF. CDR3 bases: TGTGCCAGCAGCCAAAAAGCGGGAGACCAAGAGACCCAGTACTTC.

As regards this clone: A much larger clone is a single base away; this may be a read error. V usage is TRBV30 and J usage is TRBJ2-7, with a weak D call TRBD2 (5 bases). Per the germline V gene, CDR1 is GTSNPN and CDR2 is SVGIG (reference sequence). The CDR3 length is 13 residues. Trimming shortened V by 3 bases and J by 3 bases, and 12 bases separated the two germline ends. CDR3 loop: CAWSGRGFYEQYF. The CDR3 DNA sequence: TGTGCCTGGAGCGGACGGGGATTCTACGAGCAGTACTTC. Full variable domain (remainder filled in from reference TRBV30 and TRBJ2-7): SQTIHQWPATLVQPVGSPLSLECTVEGTSNPNLYWYRQAAGRGLQLLFYSVGIGQISSEVPQNLSASRPQDRQFILSSKKLLLSDSGFYLCAWSGRGFYEQYFGPGTRLTVT.

The V and J genes are TRBV19 and TRBJ1-5, with D possibly TRBD1 on 5 matching bases. The germline gives CDR1 LNHDA, CDR2 SQIVND (reference sequence). Trimming removed 7 bases at V and 1 base at J, with 11 bases between. This CDR3 has 14 residues. This CDR3 is CASIAGQSNQPQHF. DNA for the CDR3: TGTGCCAGTATTGCAGGGCAGAGCAATCAGCCCCAGCATTTT.

The rearrangement joins TRBV7-8 to TRBJ1-2; D unclear. Trimming cost V 2 bases and J 7 bases, with 17 bases left between them. From germline, CDR1 is SGHVS and CDR2 FQNEAQ. The CDR3 has 15 residues. This CDR3 is CASSLFEESLGGYTF. In DNA form, the CDR3 reads TGTGCCAGCAGCTTATTCGAGGAAAGTCTAGGTGGCTACACCTTC.

The V and J genes are TRBV2 and TRBJ2-3; a possible D gene is TRBD1 (5 bases). Germline CDR1 reads SNHLY; CDR2 reads FYNNEI. This CDR3 has 14 residues. The V gene lost 5 bases and the J gene lost 5 bases, with 14 bases spanning the gap. CDR3: CASSFPGSGDTQYF. Here the CDR3 DNA reads TGTGCCAGCAGTTTTCCAGGGTCTGGAGATACGCAGTATTTT.

This clone was recorded only once. V usage is TRBV9 and J usage is TRBJ1-3, with a weak D call TRBD1 (6 bases). The CDR3 is 14 amino acids. Trimming removed 0 bases at V and 3 bases at J, with 7 bases between. Germline V gives CDR1 SGDLS, CDR2 YYNGEE. CDR3 in DNA: TGTGCCAGCAGCGTAGGAGGGGGTGGAAACACCATATATTTT. This codes for CASSVGGGGNTIYF.